Listed below are T cell receptor beta chains from one sample, sequenced in a study of T cell responses to AZD1222 COVID-19 vaccine. Profiling relied on immunoSEQ multiplex PCR, and the TCRdb table lists in-frame clones only, not all of them. Of more than 95,000 clones in the sample, about 87% were seen once. The sequencing here drew on peripheral blood, taken on day 0 of AZD1222 vaccination. The origin of the receptors is an adult in good health. CDR3s include the opening cysteine and the closing phenylalanine or tryptophan. A D gene is named only where the DNA matches it firmly. Clone size is not always given. Where it is, it says once, few, many or a class for expanded clones.

J gene,V gene,D gene,clone size,CDR3 protein,CDR3 DNA
TRBJ1-2,TRBV6-1,TRBD1,-,CASSEPGQGRFGYTF,TGTGCCAGCAGTGAACCGGGACAGGGCCGCTTTGGCTACACCTTC
TRBJ1-5,TRBV13,-,-,CASSTQNQPQHF,TGTGCCAGCAGCACCCAGAATCAGCCCCAGCATTTT
TRBJ1-2,TRBV7-9,-,-,CASSPSQGSLYGYTF,TGTGCCAGCAGCCCATCACAGGGATCCCTCTATGGCTACACCTTC
TRBJ2-1,TRBV14,TRBD2,-,CASSHPQPGTSVYNEQFF,TGTGCCAGCAGCCACCCACAACCCGGGACTAGCGTCTACAATGAGCAGTTCTTC
TRBJ1-1,TRBV27,TRBD1,-,CASSRQGMGYTEAFF,TGTGCCAGCTCCCGACAGGGGATGGGGTACACTGAAGCTTTCTTT
TRBJ1-2,TRBV5-1,-,once,CASSLASTGTGGYTF,TGCGCCAGCAGCTTGGCCTCCACAGGTACCGGTGGCTACACCTTC
TRBJ1-5,TRBV6-5,-,-,CASRPGAYSNQPQHF,TGTGCCAGCAGACCCGGGGCTTATAGCAATCAGCCCCAGCATTTT
TRBJ2-3,TRBV7-3,-,-,CASSQSGDTQYF,TGTGCCAGCAGCCAGTCCGGGGATACGCAGTATTTT
TRBJ2-5,TRBV2,-,-,CASSLLSRGGETQYF,TGTGCCAGCAGCCTACTTAGCAGGGGTGGAGAGACCCAGTACTTC
TRBJ2-3,TRBV5-6,-,-,CASSLRGGQRTDTQYF,TGTGCCAGCAGCTTGAGGGGGGGCCAGAGAACAGATACGCAGTATTTT
TRBJ1-6,TRBV6-4,-,-,CASSARDSNSPLHF,TGTGCCAGCAGTGCCCGGGATTCTAATTCACCCCTCCACTTT
TRBJ2-5,TRBV5-1,-,-,CASSLVPGMEETQYF,TGCGCCAGCAGCTTGGTCCCGGGTATGGAAGAGACCCAGTACTTC
TRBJ2-7,TRBV6-6,TRBD2,-,CATDRSGTAYEQYF,TGTGCCACCGATCGAAGCGGGACCGCCTACGAGCAGTACTTC
TRBJ1-1,TRBV11-3,TRBD1,-,CASSLGQGMNTEAFF,TGTGCCAGCAGCTTAGGACAGGGGATGAACACTGAAGCTTTCTTT
TRBJ1-3,TRBV9,-,-,CASSVGDATGNTIYF,TGTGCCAGCAGCGTAGGCGACGCGACTGGAAACACCATATATTTT
TRBJ2-3,TRBV19,-,-,CASSTGLGGEVYF,TGTGCCAGTAGTACAGGGCTGGGTGGGGAGGTGTATTTT
TRBJ1-5,TRBV7-2,-,-,CASSLFDQPQHF,TGTGCCAGCAGCCTCTTCGATCAGCCCCAGCATTTT
TRBJ2-7,TRBV7-9,-,-,CASSFWGPNYEQYF,TGTGCCAGCAGTTTTTGGGGACCGAACTACGAGCAGTACTTC
TRBJ2-7,TRBV11-1,-,-,CASSYNRYISYEQYF,TGTGCCAGCAGCTATAACCGGTACATCAGTTACGAGCAGTACTTC
TRBJ2-1,TRBV19,TRBD2,-,CATLGTSKYNEQFF,TGTGCCACCCTAGGGACTAGTAAGTACAATGAGCAGTTCTTC
TRBJ1-2,TRBV6-5,TRBD1,-,CASSRIQGNNYGYTF,TGTGCCAGCAGTCGAATACAGGGGAACAACTATGGCTACACCTTC
TRBJ2-3,TRBV5-6,-,-,CASSLVGYTDTQYF,TGTGCCAGCAGCTTGGTTGGGTACACAGATACGCAGTATTTT
TRBJ2-3,TRBV18,TRBD1,-,CASSRQGSTDTQYF,TGTGCCAGCTCACGACAGGGCAGCACAGATACGCAGTATTTT
TRBJ1-1,TRBV27,-,-,CATQPRGGSEAFF,TGTGCCACCCAACCGAGGGGAGGAAGTGAAGCTTTCTTT
TRBJ1-2,TRBV7-9,-,few,CASSLEGYYGYTF,TGTGCCAGCAGCTTAGAGGGGTACTATGGCTACACCTTC
TRBJ1-1,TRBV6-5,TRBD1,once,CASSPRQGKGTEAFF,TGTGCCAGCAGCCCCAGACAGGGCAAAGGGACTGAAGCTTTCTTT
TRBJ2-2,TRBV5-1,-,-,CASSPLDSSTGELFF,TGCGCCAGCAGCCCCCTCGACAGTTCCACCGGGGAGCTGTTTTTT
TRBJ1-2,TRBV27,-,-,CASSLGRGTHYGYTF,TGTGCCAGCAGTTTGGGCAGGGGAACTCACTATGGCTACACCTTC
TRBJ1-4,TRBV3-1/TRBV3-2,-,few,CASSQERTGRRNEKLFF,TGTGCCAGCAGCCAAGAAAGGACGGGCAGGAGGAATGAAAAACTGTTTTTT
TRBJ1-5,TRBV6-5,-,few,CASTLETGQPQHF,TGTGCCAGCACCCTAGAAACGGGACAGCCCCAGCATTTT
TRBJ2-7,TRBV5-5,TRBD2,-,CASSLALTSGESYEQYF,TGTGCCAGCAGCTTGGCCCTAACTAGCGGTGAGTCCTACGAGCAGTACTTC
TRBJ1-4,TRBV4-1,-,-,CASSPPNGWREKLFF,TGCGCCAGCAGCCCTCCAAATGGGTGGCGGGAAAAACTGTTTTTT
TRBJ2-2,TRBV7-9,-,-,CASSFSGGTGELFF,TGTGCCAGCAGCTTCAGCGGCGGCACCGGGGAGCTGTTTTTT
TRBJ2-7,TRBV6-2/TRBV6-3,TRBD2,once,CASSYTLLAGGYEQYF,TGTGCCAGCAGTTACACCCTACTAGCGGGAGGCTACGAGCAGTACTTC
TRBJ1-5,TRBV10-3,-,-,CAINSGTNSNQPQHF,TGTGCCATCAATTCCGGGACAAACTCCAATCAGCCCCAGCATTTT
TRBJ2-2,TRBV30,-,-,CAWSVLVGGMNTGELFF,TGTGCCTGGAGTGTACTAGTCGGGGGAATGAACACCGGGGAGCTGTTTTTT
TRBJ2-7,TRBV18,-,-,CASSPEGGPGYEQYF,TGTGCCAGCTCACCGGAGGGGGGACCGGGGTACGAGCAGTACTTC
TRBJ2-7,TRBV29-1,-,-,CSVEADGTGHYEQYF,TGCAGCGTTGAAGCCGACGGGACGGGACATTACGAGCAGTACTTC
TRBJ2-2,TRBV3-1/TRBV3-2,TRBD1,-,CASSPGQGASGELFF,TGTGCCAGCAGCCCCGGACAGGGGGCTTCCGGGGAGCTGTTTTTT
TRBJ1-2,TRBV5-1,-,-,CASSLDGQTSNYGYTF,TGCGCCAGCAGCTTGGACGGACAGACATCTAACTATGGCTACACCTTC
TRBJ2-3,TRBV24-1,TRBD2,-,CATSDPGTSGRGGPRDTQYF,TGTGCCACCAGTGATCCCGGGACTAGCGGGAGGGGGGGGCCCCGAGATACGCAGTATTTT
TRBJ2-2,TRBV4-2,TRBD1,few,CPTSQDRGGLSGELFF,TGTCCCACCAGCCAAGACAGGGGGGGGTTGTCCGGGGAGCTGTTTTTT
TRBJ1-2,TRBV28,-,-,CASSFYEIGGYTF,TGTGCCAGCAGTTTTTACGAGATAGGCGGCTACACCTTC
TRBJ1-2,TRBV4-2,TRBD1,-,CASSQEATGEYGYTF,TGTGCCAGCAGCCAAGAAGCGACAGGGGAGTATGGCTACACCTTC
TRBJ1-2,TRBV4-3,TRBD1,-,CARSPGGGGRGYGYTF,TGCGCCCGCAGCCCGGGGGGAGGGGGCCGGGGCTATGGCTACACCTTC
TRBJ1-2,TRBV5-1,-,-,CASSLGGGDGYTF,TGCGCCAGCAGCTTGGGAGGTGGGGATGGCTACACCTTC
TRBJ2-7,TRBV7-2,-,-,CASSLAPTGYEQYF,TGTGCCAGCAGCTTAGCCCCGACAGGCTACGAGCAGTACTTC
TRBJ1-1,TRBV29-1,-,-,CSVKARGAQTEAFF,TGCAGCGTTAAAGCCCGGGGGGCGCAAACTGAAGCTTTCTTT
TRBJ2-7,TRBV7-6,-,-,CASSSGPNYEQYF,TGTGCCAGCAGCTCGGGACCGAACTACGAGCAGTACTTC
TRBJ1-1,TRBV5-1,-,-,CASSSSGNTEAFF,TGCGCCAGCAGCTCCTCCGGGAACACTGAAGCTTTCTTT
TRBJ1-4,TRBV30,TRBD1,-,CAWSQSGQGDEKLFF,TGTGCCTGGTCACAATCGGGACAGGGAGATGAAAAACTGTTTTTT
TRBJ1-1,TRBV4-1,-,-,CASSLRGGTGNMNTEAFF,TGCGCCAGCAGCCTGCGTGGAGGGACGGGAAACATGAACACTGAAGCTTTCTTT
TRBJ2-3,TRBV11-2,TRBD2,once,CASSLYPSGRATDTQYF,TGTGCCAGCAGCTTATATCCTAGCGGGAGAGCGACAGATACGCAGTATTTT
TRBJ1-1,TRBV30,-,-,CAWSIQLRAFF,TGTGCCTGGAGTATTCAACTAAGAGCTTTCTTT
TRBJ2-7,TRBV19,-,-,CASSSPGRGSYEQYF,TGTGCCAGTAGTTCGCCGGGACGCGGATCCTACGAGCAGTACTTC
TRBJ2-3,TRBV27,-,-,CASSYGSDTQYF,TGTGCCAGCAGTTACGGGTCAGATACGCAGTATTTT
TRBJ1-2,TRBV5-5,TRBD1,-,CASSLLDRGYGYTF,TGTGCCAGCAGCTTGTTGGACAGGGGATATGGCTACACCTTC
TRBJ1-1,TRBV28,TRBD1,-,CASSLSPSTGGVGTEAFF,TGTGCCAGCAGTTTATCGCCGTCAACAGGGGGGGTTGGCACTGAAGCTTTCTTT
TRBJ1-1,TRBV19,-,-,CASKDSRRMANTEAFF,TGTGCCAGTAAGGACTCTCGAAGAATGGCGAACACTGAAGCTTTCTTT